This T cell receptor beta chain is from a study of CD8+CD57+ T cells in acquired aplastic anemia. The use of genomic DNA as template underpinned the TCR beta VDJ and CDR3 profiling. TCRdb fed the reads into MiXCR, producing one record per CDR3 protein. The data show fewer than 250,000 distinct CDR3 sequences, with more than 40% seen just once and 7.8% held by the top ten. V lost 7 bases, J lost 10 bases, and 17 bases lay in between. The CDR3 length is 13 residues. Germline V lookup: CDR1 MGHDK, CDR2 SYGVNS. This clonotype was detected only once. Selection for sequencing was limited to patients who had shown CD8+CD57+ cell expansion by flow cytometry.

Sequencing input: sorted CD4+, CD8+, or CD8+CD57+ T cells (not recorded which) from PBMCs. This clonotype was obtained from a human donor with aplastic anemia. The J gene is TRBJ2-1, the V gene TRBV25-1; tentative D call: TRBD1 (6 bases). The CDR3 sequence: CASKLTQGGEQFF. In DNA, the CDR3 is TGTGCCAGCAAATTGACACAGGGCGGCGAGCAGTTCTTC.